The present T cell receptor beta chain was sequenced within a study of a mutant IDH1 vaccine in newly diagnosed glioma. Across the study: With temozolomide cycles, or 4-6 weeks after radiotherapy alone, vaccination was started. Weeks 35 and 47 hosted visits V12 and V13, respectively.

Concerning this clone itself: Its antigen is still unknown.

Points from the study as a whole: Across multiple MHC alleles, 90% to 95% of patients had vaccine-induced responses. Pseudoprogression showed no apparent link to changes in top peripheral T cell clonotypes.

TCRdb keeps only in-frame clones here, not all; method: immunoSEQ multiplex PCR. The sample consists of tens of thousands of clones, roughly 82% of them appearing once. This CDR3 comprises 12 residues. Deletions cut 7 bases from V and 1 base from J, with 8 bases between. The germline CDR1 and CDR2 sequences are MNHEY and SVGAGI. Indicated time point: week 47, end of study. In the vaccine, a single dose held 300 ug of the mutant IDH1 20-mer peptide, along with topical imiquimod. The TCR was taken from a man younger than 35 with glioma. Some clones in this sample may be carry-over from other donors' samples. V gene TRBV6-5 combines with J gene TRBJ2-7; D is uncertain. The source material was PBMCs, sampled from a glioma patient whose treatment included an IDH1 peptide vaccine. The CDR3 loop is CASMSVSYEQYF. For the CDR3, the DNA is TGTGCCAGCATGTCCGTATCCTACGAGCAGTACTTC.